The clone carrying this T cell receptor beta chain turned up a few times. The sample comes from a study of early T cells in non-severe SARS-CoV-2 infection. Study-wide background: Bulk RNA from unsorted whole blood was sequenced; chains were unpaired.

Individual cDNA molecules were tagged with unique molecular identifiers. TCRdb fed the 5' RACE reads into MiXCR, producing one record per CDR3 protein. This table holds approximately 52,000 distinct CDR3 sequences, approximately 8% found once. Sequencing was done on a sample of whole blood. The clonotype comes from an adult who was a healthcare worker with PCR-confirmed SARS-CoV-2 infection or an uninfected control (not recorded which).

CDR3 in amino acids: CASSPRFDSAEYYGYTF. The DNA for the CDR3 is TGTGCCAGCAGCCCCCGCTTCGACAGTGCGGAGTACTATGGCTACACCTTC. The chain employs TRBV9 and TRBJ1-2; weak D call: TRBD1 (5 bases). V gave up 4 bases and J gave up 3 bases, with 22 bases separating them. This CDR3 region has 17 residues. Per germline, CDR1 SGDLS and CDR2 YYNGEE. Full variable domain (outside the CDR3, taken from reference TRBV9 and TRBJ1-2): DSGVTQTPKHLITATGQRVTLRCSPRSGDLSVYWYQQSLDQGLQFLIQYYNGEERAKGNILERFSAQQFPDLHSELNLSSLELGDSALYFCASSPRFDSAEYYGYTFGSGTRLTVV.